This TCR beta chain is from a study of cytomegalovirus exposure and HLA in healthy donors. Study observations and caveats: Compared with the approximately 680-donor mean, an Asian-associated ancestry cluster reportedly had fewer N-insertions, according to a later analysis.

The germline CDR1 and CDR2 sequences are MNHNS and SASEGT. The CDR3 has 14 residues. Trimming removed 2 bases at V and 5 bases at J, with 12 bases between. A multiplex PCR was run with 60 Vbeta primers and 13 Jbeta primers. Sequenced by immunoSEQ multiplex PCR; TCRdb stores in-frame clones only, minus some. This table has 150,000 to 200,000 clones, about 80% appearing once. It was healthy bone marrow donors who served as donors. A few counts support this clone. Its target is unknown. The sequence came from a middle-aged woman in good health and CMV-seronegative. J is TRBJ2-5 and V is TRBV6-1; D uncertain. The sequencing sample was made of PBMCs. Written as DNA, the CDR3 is TGTGCCAGCAGTGAATCAGTGGCTGTCGAGACCCAGTACTTC. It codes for CASSESVAVETQYF.